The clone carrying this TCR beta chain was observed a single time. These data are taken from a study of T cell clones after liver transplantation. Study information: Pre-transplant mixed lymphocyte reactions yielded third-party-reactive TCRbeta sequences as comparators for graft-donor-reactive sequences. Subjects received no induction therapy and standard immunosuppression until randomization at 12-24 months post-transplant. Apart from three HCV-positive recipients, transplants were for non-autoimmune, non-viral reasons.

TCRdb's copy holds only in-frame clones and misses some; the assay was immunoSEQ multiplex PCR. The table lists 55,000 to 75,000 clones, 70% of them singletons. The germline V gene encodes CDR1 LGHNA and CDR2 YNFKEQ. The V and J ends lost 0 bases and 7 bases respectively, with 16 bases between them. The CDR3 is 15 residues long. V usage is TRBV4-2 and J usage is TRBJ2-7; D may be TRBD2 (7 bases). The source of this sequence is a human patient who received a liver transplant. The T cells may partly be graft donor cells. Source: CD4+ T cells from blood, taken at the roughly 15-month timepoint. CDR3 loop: CASSQDLGGAGEQYF. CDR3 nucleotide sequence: TGTGCCAGCAGCCAAGACCTGGGGGGGGCTGGGGAGCAGTACTTC.